The TCR beta chain described here comes from a study of OX40 agonist ivuxolimab in advanced cancers. Libraries were prepared by immunoSEQ multiplex PCR; TCRdb keeps only in-frame clonotypes and omits some of them. The profile shows approximately 76,000 clones, around nine tenths of them singletons. Source: CD4+ or CD8+ T cells sorted from blood, taken in a trial of the OX40 agonist ivuxolimab. The origin of this receptor is an adult with an advanced solid tumor such as melanoma, head and neck, liver or kidney cancer.

The CDR3 loop is CASRDRGRNEQFF. The CDR3 DNA sequence: TGTGCCAGCAGGGACAGGGGTAGGAATGAGCAGTTCTTC. This rearrangement joins TRBV6-6 to TRBJ2-1; TRBD1 agrees at 9 bases. The CDR3 sequence is 13 residues long. CDR1 and CDR2 (germline): MNHNY, SVGAGI (reference sequence). The V and J ends lost 6 bases and 7 bases, in that order; junction bases with no gene match: 4.